This T cell receptor (beta chain) derives from a study of somatic mutations in cytotoxic T cells in rheumatoid arthritis. TCRdb's table, derived via immunoSEQ multiplex PCR, lists solely in-frame clones and lacks some. The table has approximately 14,000 clones, around 76% seen once. This CDR3 spans 15 amino acids. J lost 6 bases, V lost 6 bases, and 11 bases had no gene match. Germline V gene lookup returns CDR1 MNHEY and CDR2 SVGAGI. The source of this sequence is an adult with rheumatoid arthritis. The material sequenced was CD8+ T cells sorted from blood. This chain joins TRBV6-5 and TRBJ2-1, with 7 bases fitting TRBD1. The CDR3 protein is CASSPGQVWPNEQFF. DNA for the CDR3: TGTGCCAGCAGCCCCGGACAGGTTTGGCCCAATGAGCAGTTCTTC.